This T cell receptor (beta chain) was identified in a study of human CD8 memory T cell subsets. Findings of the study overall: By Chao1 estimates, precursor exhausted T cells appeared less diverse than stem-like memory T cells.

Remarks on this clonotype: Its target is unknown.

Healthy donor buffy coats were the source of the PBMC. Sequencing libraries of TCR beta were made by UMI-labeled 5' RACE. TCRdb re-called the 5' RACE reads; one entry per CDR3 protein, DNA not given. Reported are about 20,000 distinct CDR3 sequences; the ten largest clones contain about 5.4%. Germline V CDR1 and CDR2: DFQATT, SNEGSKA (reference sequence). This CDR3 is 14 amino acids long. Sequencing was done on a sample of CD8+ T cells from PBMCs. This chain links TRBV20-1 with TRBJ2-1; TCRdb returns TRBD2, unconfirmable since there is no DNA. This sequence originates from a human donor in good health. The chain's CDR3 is CSASRSGGYNEQFF.